This T cell receptor beta chain derives from a study of blood T cell repertoires in COVID-19. Sequencing used immunoSEQ multiplex PCR; TCRdb keeps in-frame clones, though not all of them. The table lists roughly 350,000 clones, about 85% of them singletons. Sequenced material: peripheral blood. The receptor was derived from a woman between 18 and 29 years old with acute or convalescent COVID-19.

DNA of the CDR3: TGTGCCAGTACTAACACGGGACAGGCGAACACCGGGGAGCTGTTTTTT. As protein: CASTNTGQANTGELFF. V is TRBV19 and J is TRBJ2-2; 8 bases are a match to TRBD1. Trimming took 7 bases from V and 0 from J; bases not matched to a gene: 7. The CDR3 is 16 residues long. Germline CDR1 reads LNHDA; CDR2 reads SQIVND (reference sequence).